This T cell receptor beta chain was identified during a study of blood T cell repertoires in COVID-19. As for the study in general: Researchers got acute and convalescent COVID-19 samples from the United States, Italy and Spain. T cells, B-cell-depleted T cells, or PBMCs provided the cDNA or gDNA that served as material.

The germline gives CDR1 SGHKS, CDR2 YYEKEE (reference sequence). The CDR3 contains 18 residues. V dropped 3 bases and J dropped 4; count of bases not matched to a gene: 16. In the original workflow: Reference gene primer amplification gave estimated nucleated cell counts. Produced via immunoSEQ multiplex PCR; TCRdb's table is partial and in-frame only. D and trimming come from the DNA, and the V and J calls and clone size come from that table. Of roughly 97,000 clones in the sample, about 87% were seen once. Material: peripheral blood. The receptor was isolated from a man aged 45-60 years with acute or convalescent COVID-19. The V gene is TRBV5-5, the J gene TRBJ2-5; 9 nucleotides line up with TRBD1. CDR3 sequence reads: CASSSTVRDRVVVETQYF. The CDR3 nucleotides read TGTGCCAGCAGCTCAACAGTCCGGGACAGGGTTGTTGTAGAGACCCAGTACTTC.